This T cell receptor (beta chain) was found in a study of cytomegalovirus exposure and HLA in healthy donors. Study summary: Early released data had 80 million or so unique TCRs, all coming from HLA-typed donors.

PCR used 60 Vbeta primers and 13 Jbeta primers. Repertoires were generated with immunoSEQ multiplex PCR, while TCRdb's copy carries only in-frame clones and drops some. The sample lists around 190,000 clones; 65% to 85% were seen once. This CDR3 has 15 residues. Deletions cut 6 bases from V and 5 bases from J, with 19 bases between. Germline V gene lookup returns CDR1 MDHEN and CDR2 SYDVKM. The receptor's source is a woman between 18 and 29 years old in good health and CMV-seronegative. V is TRBV28 and J is TRBJ1-1; perhaps TRBD1 as D (5 bases). Source material: PBMCs. CDR3 DNA: TGTGCCAGCAGCCCGATCCGCAGGGCGAGAACTGAAGCTTTCTTT. Protein product: CASSPIRRARTEAFF.